What follows are 3 T cell receptor beta chains derived from one specimen sequenced in a study of OX40 agonist ivuxolimab in advanced cancers. The data were produced by immunoSEQ multiplex PCR, yet TCRdb's version contains in-frame clones alone and is incomplete. The profile shows over 10,000 clones, over 60% of them singletons. The sequenced sample was CD4+ or CD8+ T cells sorted from blood, obtained in a trial of the OX40 agonist ivuxolimab. The receptors derive from an adult with an advanced solid tumor such as melanoma, head and neck, liver or kidney cancer.

V and J are TRBV11-2 and TRBJ2-1, with D hard to call. Per germline, CDR1 SGHAT and CDR2 FQNNGV. The CDR3 extends over 15 amino acids. V dropped 3 bases and J dropped 2 bases, with 11 bases sitting between them. The CDR3 DNA sequence: TGTGCCAGCAGCTTGGGCGGTGTCACCTACAATGAGCAGTTCTTC. Translated: CASSLGGVTYNEQFF.

This clone was observed a handful of times. This sequence joins TRBV21-1 and TRBJ2-1. TRBV21-1 is a recognized pseudogene. The length of the CDR3 is 17 residues. The CDR3 nucleotides read TGTGCCAGCAGCAAAGGGTCCAAACCCCCAATCCACAATGAGCAGTTCTTC. Residues: CASSKGSKPPIHNEQFF.

The rearrangement joins TRBV7-8 to TRBJ1-1, with D perhaps TRBD1 (6 bases). V was pared by 5 bases and J by 1 base, with 14 bases between. This CDR3 has 15 residues. Germline V lookup: CDR1 SGHVS, CDR2 FQNEAQ. CDR3 in amino acids: CASSPEGVGNTEAFF. In nucleotides, the CDR3 is TGTGCCAGCAGCCCCGAGGGGGTGGGGAACACTGAAGCTTTCTTT.